This T cell receptor (beta chain) was captured by sequencing in a study of CD4 T cells in relation to SARS-CoV-2 and coronaviruses. Study-level results: Each donor contributed either pre-pandemic or post-infection samples, not both. In roughly 65% of donors, memory CD4+ clonotypes crossrecognized SARS-CoV-2 and at least one common cold coronavirus spike. SARS-CoV-2-driven expansion was significantly weaker in crossreactive than monoreactive clones.

This table comes from immunoSEQ multiplex PCR, and its TCRdb copy is limited to in-frame clones, with some not included. Of just under 65,000 clones in the sample, 94% were seen once. Worth noting for this clone: The antigen is not known.

The unexposed donors gave CD4+ T cells in about 2010-2019, prior to COVID-19. From germline, CDR1 is MNHNY and CDR2 SVGAGI (reference sequence). The CDR3 is made up of 12 amino acids. Trimming removed 6 bases at V and 8 bases at J, with 10 bases between. The sequence was obtained from a human donor in good health. This rearrangement joins TRBV6-6 to TRBJ2-2, with D tentatively TRBD2 (6 bases). Sequenced: naive CD4+ T cells from PBMCs. Subset described: naive CD4+ T cells isolated by negative enrichment. CDR3: CASSTRGGELFF. CDR3 coding DNA: TGTGCCAGCAGCACCCGGGGGGGGGAGCTGTTTTTT.